This T cell receptor beta chain is drawn from a study of vaccination and CD4 T cells after COVID-19. Study context: Nasal swab PCR identified SARS-CoV-2 in the convalescent patients, of whom several were mild and one severe. Convalescent donors were composed of six males and four females, of whom two were Hispanic.

Indicated treatment: roughly nine-day PBMC culture with coronavirus spike peptide pools or control peptides (ViraFEST assay). With the Oncomine TCR Beta short-read assay, DNA from cultured CD4+ T cells was sequenced. It was from cultured CD4+ T cells that genomic DNA was extracted. TCRdb called the PCR reads again in MiXCR, with one record for every CDR3 protein. This table has roughly 12,000 distinct CDR3 sequences, roughly 56% appearing once. Germline V CDR1 and CDR2: MNHNS, SASEGT. V lost 2 bases to trimming and J lost 5 bases, with 14 bases between them. The CDR3 covers 15 residues. Only a few counts were recorded for this clonotype. No antigen is known for it.

The sequenced material came from CD4+ T cells from blood, cultured in vitro. The chain employs TRBV6-1 and TRBJ2-3; the D gene is possibly TRBD1 (6 bases). This receptor was taken from a human donor who had recovered from COVID-19. The CDR3 DNA follows: TGTGCCAGCAGTGAATCGCTTGGGGGCGGAGATACGCAGTATTTT. Its translation is CASSESLGGGDTQYF.